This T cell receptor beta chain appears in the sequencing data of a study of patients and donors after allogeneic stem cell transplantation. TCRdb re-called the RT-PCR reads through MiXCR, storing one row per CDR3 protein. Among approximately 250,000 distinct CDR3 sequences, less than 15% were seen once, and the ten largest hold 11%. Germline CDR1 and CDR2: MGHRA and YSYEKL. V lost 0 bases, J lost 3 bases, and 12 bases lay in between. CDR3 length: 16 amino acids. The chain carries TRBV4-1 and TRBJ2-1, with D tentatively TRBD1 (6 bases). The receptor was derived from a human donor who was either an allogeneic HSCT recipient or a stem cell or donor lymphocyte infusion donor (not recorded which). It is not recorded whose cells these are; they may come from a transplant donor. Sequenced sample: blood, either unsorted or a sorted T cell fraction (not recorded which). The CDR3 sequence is CASSQEGTGIYNEQFF. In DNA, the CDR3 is TGCGCCAGCAGCCAAGAAGGTACAGGGATCTACAATGAGCAGTTCTTC.